This TCR beta chain was retrieved from a study of neurological immune-mediated disorders. General study results and limits: Private repertoires in all groups were suggested by the absence of shared CDR3 amino acid sequences among expanded clones across subjects.

This clonotype was detected ten times or more. The antigen is not known. The cDNA was synthesized by means of template-switch 5'RACE, which was carried out with 10-nucleotide random UMIs. TCRdb redid the calling of the 5' RACE reads with MiXCR, one entry per CDR3 protein. Here the sample spans 30,000 to 35,000 distinct CDR3 sequences, under 25% being singletons. For sorted libraries, the input was some 1 million CD4+ or CD8+ T cells. Germline CDR1 reads SGHRS; CDR2 reads YFSETQ. CDR3 length: 13 amino acids. The V end lost 0 bases, the J end lost 2 bases, and 6 bases lay between the germline ends. The chain employs TRBV5-1 and TRBJ2-7; D call uncertain. The receptor's source is a man between 50 and 59 years old with HTLV-1-associated myelopathy (HAM/TSP). Source material: CD4+ T cells from blood. CDR3 nucleotide sequence: TGCGCCAGCAGCTTGGGACGCACCTACGAGCAGTACTTC. Translated, it gives CASSLGRTYEQYF.